The 5 T cell receptor beta chains below come from one sample, sequenced in a study of T cell responses to AZD1222 COVID-19 vaccine (dated by TCRdb to about 2021). The time point tag for this specimen amounts to: baseline before first vaccination. In the paper's terms, the treatment or condition label means: meningococcal conjugate vaccine given as trial control. Preparation of the library involved the immunoSEQ multiplex PCR assay. This immuneACCESS table, as held by TCRdb, lists in-frame sequences with V and J called but not all clones. Of the missing ones, under half trace to an unresolved V gene in checked studies; the others have no known cause. Here the sample has some 120,000 clones; 88% occur a single time. Around 20% of the sample lies in the top ten. Sequencing used peripheral blood, obtained on day 0 of MenACWY control vaccination. The source is an adult in good health.

J is TRBJ1-5 and V is TRBV28, with no clear D. Trimming took off 3 bases at V and 3 bases at J, with 12 bases between the two ends. This CDR3 is built from 15 residues. The germline V gene has CDR1 MDHEN and CDR2 SYDVKM. The CDR3 DNA reads TGTGCCAGCAGTTTGACGTGGGAGTACAATCAGCCCCAGCATTTT. Its translation is CASSLTWEYNQPQHF. Variable domain in full (rest from reference TRBV28 and TRBJ1-5): DVKVTQSSRYLVKRTGEKVFLECVQDMDHENMFWYRQDPGLGLRLIYFSYDVKMKEKGDIPEGYSVSREKKERFSLILESASTNQTSMYLCASSLTWEYNQPQHFGDGTRLSIL.

CDR3 in DNA: TGTGCCAGCAGCTTGTGGGCAGGGGTCAATCCCGAGCAGTACTTC. Amino acid sequence: CASSLWAGVNPEQYF. The chain uses TRBV5-6 and TRBJ2-7; D is perhaps TRBD1 (6 bases). This CDR3 region has 15 residues. Deletions cut 1 base from V and 6 bases from J, with 17 bases between. Germline V gene lookup returns CDR1 SGHDT and CDR2 YYEEEE. Full variable domain (outside the CDR3, taken from reference TRBV5-6 and TRBJ2-7): DAGVTQSPTHLIKTRGQQVTLRCSPKSGHDTVSWYQQALGQGPQFIFQYYEEEERQRGNFPDRFSGHQFPNYSSELNVNALLLGDSALYLCASSLWAGVNPEQYFGPGTRLTVT.

The CDR3 DNA reads TGTGCCAGCAGTGAAGGGAAGGGGGTCTATCAGCCCCAGCATTTT. This translates into CASSEGKGVYQPQHF. The V call is TRBV6-1, the J call TRBJ1-5; weak D call: TRBD1 (6 bases). V lost 1 base to trimming and J lost 5 bases, with 12 bases between them. Germline CDR1 is MNHNS and CDR2 is SASEGT. There are 15 residues in the CDR3.

This chain joins TRBV5-1 and TRBJ1-1; the D gene is possibly TRBD1 (6 bases). CDR1 SGHRS and CDR2 YFSETQ come from the germline V gene. Trimming pared 2 bases from V and 0 bases from J, leaving 14 bases between. The CDR3 is 16 residues long. In nucleotides, the CDR3 is TGCGCCAGCAGCTTACAACTGGGACACCTGAACACTGAAGCTTTCTTT. It encodes CASSLQLGHLNTEAFF. Filled out from reference TRBV5-1 and TRBJ1-1, the complete variable domain reads KAGVTQTPRYLIKTRGQQVTLSCSPISGHRSVSWYQQTPGQGLQFLFEYFSETQRNKGNFPGRFSGRQFSNSRSEMNVSTLELGDSALYLCASSLQLGHLNTEAFFGQGTRLTVV.

The V call is TRBV5-1, the J call TRBJ2-7; possibly TRBD2 for D (6 bases). This CDR3 region has 18 residues. CDR1 and CDR2 from the germline V gene are SGHRS and YFSETQ. Trimming left V 4 bases short and J 1 base short, with 24 bases between. CDR3: CASSTGGGSSVTSYEQYF. The CDR3 DNA sequence: TGCGCCAGCAGCACCGGCGGCGGATCTAGCGTTACTTCCTACGAGCAGTACTTC.